This T cell receptor beta chain was recovered during a study of cytomegalovirus exposure and HLA in healthy donors. Looking at the study overall: Falling in the Caucasian-associated ancestry cluster were 80% to 90% of under 450 genotyped donors. Notes on the study in general: Earlier analysis yielded a pattern in which most TCR beta V segments were productive about 87% or about 30% of the time. A missense variant in DCLRE1C was later tied to TCR beta V- and J-gene trimming. Beyond CMV serostatus, there was no information to go on about immune exposure.

On this clone itself: Its antigen remains unidentified.

The CDR3 has 11 amino acids. Germline V gene sequence: CDR1 DFQATT, CDR2 SNEGSKA (reference sequence). PCR involved 60 Vbeta and 13 Jbeta primers. Some clones are missing from TCRdb's copy, which holds only in-frame ones; the method was immunoSEQ multiplex PCR. This repertoire shows 97,000 or so clones, 80% to 90% found once; its top ten account for 1.4%. Sequenced: PBMCs. The TCR sequence derives from a man aged 35-49 years in good health and CMV-seronegative. The chain has TRBV20-1 and TRBJ2-5; D is uncertain. CDR3 amino acids: CSPWAGETQYF. In nucleotides, the CDR3 is TGCAGCCCCTGGGCTGGAGAGACCCAGTACTTC.